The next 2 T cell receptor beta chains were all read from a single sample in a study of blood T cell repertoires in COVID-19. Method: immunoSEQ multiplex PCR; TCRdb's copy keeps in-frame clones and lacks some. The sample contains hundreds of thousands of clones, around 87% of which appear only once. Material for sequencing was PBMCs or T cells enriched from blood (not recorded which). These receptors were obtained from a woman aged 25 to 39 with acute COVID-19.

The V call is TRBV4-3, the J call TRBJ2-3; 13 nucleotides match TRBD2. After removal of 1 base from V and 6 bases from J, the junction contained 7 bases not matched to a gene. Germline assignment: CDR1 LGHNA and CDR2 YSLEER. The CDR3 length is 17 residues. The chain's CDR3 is CASSQVLAGGPGDTQYF. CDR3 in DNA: TGCGCCAGCAGCCAAGTACTAGCGGGAGGGCCCGGGGATACGCAGTATTTT.

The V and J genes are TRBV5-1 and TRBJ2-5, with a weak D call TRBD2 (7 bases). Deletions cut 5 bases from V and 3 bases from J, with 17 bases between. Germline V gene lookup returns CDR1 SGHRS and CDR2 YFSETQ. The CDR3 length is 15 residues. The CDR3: CASSGPGGVKETQYF. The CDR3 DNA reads TGCGCCAGCAGTGGGCCGGGGGGCGTTAAAGAGACCCAGTACTTC.